This T cell receptor beta chain was identified during a study of shared clonotypes between healthy human individuals (dated by TCRdb to the early 2020s). Looking at the study overall: A couple of women and a few men aged 18 to 49 years were included in the cohort. Blood TCR repertoires of 5 or 6 healthy adults were deeply sequenced to estimate repertoire size and the extent of clonotype sharing between individuals. To increase sequencing depth and limit assay-specific biases, TCR repertoire library preparation and sequencing were carried out by different laboratories using diverse techniques. Each donor's leukapheresis produced roughly between about 0.8 and 8.9 billion PBMCs.

For this clone: Its binding antigen is unknown. No base qualities exist here, and no much larger clone lies one base off it.

TCR CDR3 regions were amplified from genomic DNA by multiplex PCR using the deep immunoSEQ assay. Extracted genomic DNA from each cell subset was distributed evenly across all wells of several immunoSEQ 96-well plates, and each plate was treated as a replicate. For unsorted PBMC, 300 ng genomic DNA, equal to 30,000 or so T cell genomes, was loaded into each replicate PCR. Genomic DNA from unsorted PBMC was sequenced over ten immunoSEQ deep assay plates. Purified libraries were measured with a Qubit 3.0 fluorometer, size-checked on a Bioanalyzer 2100, and measured again with the KAPA Library Quantification kit. Every immunoSEQ 96-well plate was sequenced on a separate single-read 150-cycle Illumina NextSeq 550 flow cell. For the original study's pipeline: The immunoSEQ output contained only junctional sequences without quality scores, so filtering could not match that applied to full-length reads. To assign V/J genes and CDR3, sequences were annotated using PyIR, a Python wrapper for IgBLAST v1.9, with IMGT germline references. Reads were filtered out if the reads had weak V/J assignments (E-value above 1e-6), no CDR3, stop codons, out-of-frame junctions, or ambiguous translated residues. V3J clonotypes were defined by identical inferred V gene, J gene, and CDR3 amino acid sequence. The percentage overlap between two repertoires was calculated by dividing the number of shared unique clonotypes by the size of the smaller repertoire. Richness of each repertoire was evaluated using RTK rarefaction, the Chao1 estimator, and Recon v2.1 estimates of unobserved clonotypes. TCRdb mirrors the immuneACCESS table, restricted to in-frame sequences. Some clones are absent from its copies; in checked studies, under half trace to an unresolved V gene, and the reason for the others is unknown. V, J and clone size derive from that table, while D and trimming were established from the DNA sequence. The sample data list 400,000 to 600,000 clones, and about 80% of these were observed just once. The leading ten clones occupy around 13% of the sample.

Broader findings and caveats from the paper: The genetic and exposure-history diversity represented was limited by the small number of donors. Based on pairwise subsampling, the degree of clonotype sharing among donors was expected to be affected by sequencing depth. Sampling was restricted to blood, and TCR repertoires in tissues likely differ from the TCR repertoires found in blood.

Healthy HIV-negative adults with no recently reported acute infections or vaccinations were included as donors. Every donor was a Caucasian adult residing in Nashville, Tennessee, USA. For unsorted samples, 75 million to 90 million PBMCs were counted and genomic DNA was extracted with the QIAamp DNA Blood Mini kit. Blood was obtained by leukapheresis, after which PBMCs were separated by Ficoll-Histopaque density gradient centrifugation and cryopreserved in liquid nitrogen vapor phase. The germline V gene encodes CDR1 MNHEY and CDR2 SMNVEV (reference sequence). The V end gives up 7 bases and the J end 2 bases, leaving 11 bases in the junction not matched to a gene. The CDR3 sequence holds 17 residues, the cysteine and phenylalanine included. Only the CDR3 portion is preserved as DNA: 51 bases, with reading frame beginning at the first base.

The sequence came from a woman aged 40 to 50 in good health. Some clones in this sample may be carry-over from other donors' samples. Sequencing was done on a sample of PBMCs. The chain joins TRBV27 to TRBJ2-2; a stretch of 9 junction bases matches TRBD2. The CDR3 corresponds to CASTPPGGRANTGELFF. The DNA sequence is TGTGCCAGCACTCCCCCTGGCGGGAGGGCTAACACCGGGGAGCTGTTTTTT.